Sequencing of this T cell receptor (beta chain) was carried out in a study of shared clonotypes between healthy human individuals. General study results and limits: Around 4.7% of naive CD4 clonotypes were shared across four donors.

Details on this clone: Its specificity is not known.

Positively selected for CCR7, the CD45RO-negative cells used as naive CD8 cells excluded terminally differentiated effector memory CD45RA+ cells. This CDR3 is built from 13 residues. CDR1 is SGHTS, CDR2 YDEGEE, per germline. Trimming at V came to 0 bases and at J to 13 bases, leaving 6 bases not matched to a gene. Clones were sequenced by immunoSEQ multiplex PCR, and TCRdb holds only the in-frame ones, with some missing. The sample carries roughly 2.1 million clones, roughly 91% recorded once. This clonotype was sampled from a man aged 18 to 35 in good health. Some clones in this sample may be carry-over from other donors' samples. J is TRBJ2-7 and V is TRBV5-8; TRBD1 matches at 11 bases. What was sequenced was naive CD8+ T cells from PBMCs. In DNA, the CDR3 is TGTGCCAGCAGCTTGGGGACAGGGGGCTCTCCTTACTTC. It translates to CASSLGTGGSPYF.